Below, one T cell receptor (beta chain) is given with its context. The protocol was immunoSEQ multiplex PCR, while the TCRdb copy is restricted to in-frame clones and leaves out a portion. The repertoire holds fewer than 400,000 clones, with approximately 92% as singletons. This record belongs to a study of blood T cell repertoires in COVID-19. In the study overall: In each case, the material was cDNA or gDNA derived from T cells, B-cell-depleted T cells, or PBMCs.

All enrollees were roughly 18 to 90 years old and from about 24 US areas. Germline V gene sequence: CDR1 KGHDR, CDR2 SFDVKD. The V end was cut by 4 bases, the J end by 4 bases, with 9 bases between. This CDR3 has 13 residues. This TCR was sampled from a woman under 40 who had recovered from COVID-19. The sample was PBMCs or T cells enriched from blood (not recorded which). The V gene is TRBV24-1, the J gene TRBJ1-2; D may be TRBD1 (6 bases). In DNA form, the CDR3 reads TGTGCCACCAGTGAGGGGGCCGGCTATGGCTACACCTTC. Translated, it gives CATSEGAGYGYTF.